These T cell receptor beta chains were read from a single sample in a study of T cell changes during pregnancy in multiple sclerosis. Repertoires were generated with immunoSEQ multiplex PCR, while TCRdb's copy carries only in-frame clones and drops some. The sample includes approximately 100,000 clones, 90% to 95% of them seen just once. This sample comprised peripheral blood, obtained in the third trimester of pregnancy. The origin of the receptors is a female donor with multiple sclerosis, enrolled in a pregnancy study. Each CDR3 is given with its conserved first and last residue. Each record gives: J gene, D gene, V gene, clone size, CDR3 protein, CDR3 DNA. The D gene is left open where the match is weak. Clone size appears in some rows only: once, few, many, or a class for an expanded clone.

>TRBJ1-5|TRBD1|TRBV2|.
CASSRDSLNQPQHF
TGTGCCAGCAGCCGGGACAGCCTGAATCAGCCCCAGCATTTT
>TRBJ1-1|.|TRBV15|.
CATSRDLGGLGTEAFF
TGTGCCACCAGCAGAGATCTGGGGGGGCTCGGCACTGAAGCTTTCTTT
>TRBJ1-5|TRBD1|TRBV19|.
CASSILMGQGGQPQHF
TGTGCCAGTAGTATTTTGATGGGACAGGGTGGTCAGCCCCAGCATTTT
>TRBJ2-3|.|TRBV21-1|once
CARDREPDTQYF
TGTGCCAGGGACAGGGAGCCGGATACGCAGTATTTT
>TRBJ2-1|TRBD2|TRBV7-2|.
CASSFKRGSSGRAEEQFF
TGTGCCAGCAGTTTCAAGAGGGGTTCGAGCGGGAGGGCGGAGGAGCAGTTCTTC
>TRBJ1-1|TRBD1|TRBV27|few
CASSPGTGGATEAFF
TGTGCCAGCAGTCCGGGGACAGGGGGCGCGACTGAAGCTTTCTTT
>TRBJ2-7|TRBD1|TRBV6-9|.
CASSPGTGFYEQYF
TGTGCCAGCAGTCCCGGGACAGGCTTCTACGAGCAGTACTTC
>TRBJ2-7|.|TRBV7-8|.
CASSRGGPYEQYF
TGTGCCAGCTCGCGCGGAGGCCCCTACGAGCAGTACTTC
>TRBJ1-5|TRBD1|TRBV28|.
CASVTGQGILVDQPQHF
TGTGCCAGCGTGACGGGACAGGGAATACTAGTCGATCAGCCCCAGCATTTT
>TRBJ1-3|.|TRBV27|.
CASRPTGSGGNTIYF
TGTGCCAGCAGGCCCACAGGGTCGGGTGGAAACACCATATATTTT
>TRBJ1-3|.|TRBV25-1|.
CASSPTGGNTIYF
TGTGCCAGCAGTCCTACAGGGGGAAACACCATATATTTT
>TRBJ2-7|.|TRBV6-5|.
CASSYSRGGVYEQYF
TGTGCCAGCAGTTACTCCAGAGGTGGAGTCTACGAGCAGTACTTC
>TRBJ2-2|.|TRBV5-1|.
CASSLSPGEGLNTGELFF
TGCGCCAGCAGCTTGTCCCCAGGGGAGGGCCTGAACACCGGGGAGCTGTTTTTT
>TRBJ1-5|.|TRBV27|.
CASSLNRGNQPQHF
TGTGCCAGCAGTCTAAACAGGGGCAATCAGCCCCAGCATTTT
>TRBJ2-1|.|TRBV20-1|once
CSARDFHEQFF
TGCAGTGCTAGAGACTTCCATGAGCAGTTCTTC
>TRBJ2-5|.|TRBV2|.
CASSYDGAGQETQYF
TGTGCCAGCAGTTATGACGGCGCCGGGCAAGAGACCCAGTACTTC
>TRBJ1-3|.|TRBV29-1|.
CSVAEVDTIYF
TGCAGCGTTGCGGAGGTAGACACCATATATTTT
>TRBJ1-4|.|TRBV21-1|.
CASTLTSPGAANEKLFF
TGTGCCAGCACTTTAACTTCCCCTGGGGCGGCCAATGAAAAACTGTTTTTT
>TRBJ2-7|TRBD2|TRBV6-5|.
CASSSRTSGIYEQYF
TGTGCCAGCAGCTCTAGGACTAGCGGGATCTACGAGCAGTACTTC
>TRBJ1-5|.|TRBV15|.
CATSRDPTSNQPQHF
TGTGCCACCAGCAGAGACCCTACTAGCAATCAGCCCCAGCATTTT
>TRBJ2-7|.|TRBV27|.
CASGRTPTYEQYF
TGTGCCAGCGGACGGACTCCAACCTACGAGCAGTACTTC
>TRBJ2-7|.|TRBV5-1|.
CASSLEAGRYEQYF
TGCGCCAGCAGCTTGGAGGCAGGGCGCTACGAGCAGTACTTC
>TRBJ2-5|TRBD1|TRBV27|.
CASSTRGHETQYF
TGTGCCAGCAGCACAAGGGGGCACGAGACCCAGTACTTC